What follows are 19 T cell receptor beta chains derived from one specimen sequenced in a study of blood T cell repertoires in COVID-19. Only in-frame clones appear in the TCRdb table, and some are missing; sequencing was by immunoSEQ multiplex PCR. The sample shows 300,000 to 400,000 clones, 88% of them seen only once. Material for sequencing was peripheral blood. The receptor set was obtained from a woman aged 30 to 39 with COVID-19, enrolled during active disease.

This clone showed up just a few times. DNA of the CDR3: TGTGCCAGCAGTTGGGGTAGCGGGGGACAGAACAATGAGCAGTTCTTC. This translates into CASSWGSGGQNNEQFF. V and J are TRBV6-5 and TRBJ2-1; 9 nucleotides match TRBD2. CDR1 and CDR2 from the germline V gene are MNHEY and SVGAGI. This CDR3 has 16 residues. With 4 bases clipped from V and 5 bases from J, the junction kept 9 bases outside the gene matches.

This chain connects TRBV28 to TRBJ2-1; 7 nucleotides line up with TRBD2. J lost 4 bases, V lost 5 bases, and 5 bases had no gene match. The germline V gene encodes CDR1 MDHEN and CDR2 SYDVKM. This CDR3 region has 14 residues. CDR3 nucleotide sequence: TGTGCCAGCAGTATGGGGGGGTTATACAATGAGCAGTTCTTC. Translated, it gives CASSMGGLYNEQFF.

This chain joins TRBV6-1 and TRBJ2-4; possible D gene TRBD1, 5 bases. From germline, CDR1 is MNHNS and CDR2 SASEGT. This CDR3 contains 17 residues. Trimming removed 0 bases from V and 2 bases from J, with 14 bases in between. CDR3 nucleotides: TGTGCCAGCAGTGAAGCGGGTAGTCAGGGAACCAAAAACATTCAGTACTTC. This translates into CASSEAGSQGTKNIQYF.

The rearrangement links TRBV19 to TRBJ1-1; TRBD1 matches 8 bases. V was clipped by 6 bases and J by 6 bases; unmatched bases: 3. Germline CDR1 and CDR2: LNHDA and SQIVND (reference sequence). This CDR3 is 12 amino acids long. The CDR3 spells CASRSRGPEAFF. Written as DNA, the CDR3 is TGTGCCAGTAGGTCCAGGGGGCCTGAAGCTTTCTTT. Supplemented by reference TRBV19 and TRBJ1-1, the full variable domain reads DGGITQSPKYLFRKEGQNVTLSCEQNLNHDAMYWYRQDPGQGLRLIYYSQIVNDFQKGDIAEGYSVSREKKESFPLTVTSAQKNPTAFYLCASRSRGPEAFFGQGTRLTVV.

The chain combines TRBV7-9 with TRBJ2-3, with TRBD2 identical over 9 bases. Germline V gives CDR1 SEHNR, CDR2 FQNEAQ (reference sequence). With V trimmed by 2 bases and J by 7 bases, 4 bases remained unmatched. The CDR3 contains 14 residues. CDR3 residues: CASSLSGGTNTQYF. In nucleotides, the CDR3 is TGTGCCAGCAGCTTAAGCGGGGGGACCAATACGCAGTATTTT.

This chain connects TRBV27 to TRBJ1-2; D gene uncertain. The CDR3 spans 13 residues. Germline V CDR1 and CDR2: MNHEY, SMNVEV (reference sequence). Trimming cost V 5 bases and J 5 bases, with 12 bases left between them. CDR3 DNA sequence: TGTGCCAGCAGTCCGAACAGTCGTTATGGCTACACCTTC. Protein product: CASSPNSRYGYTF.

V is TRBV7-2 and J is TRBJ1-5, with D unresolved. The germline V gene encodes CDR1 SGHTA and CDR2 FQGNSA. Between the trimmed V and J ends, which lost 1 base and 2 bases, there was a span of 6 bases. The CDR3 runs 14 residues. CDR3 nucleotides: TGTGCCAGCAGCTTAGGGGCAGGCAATCAGCCCCAGCATTTT. The encoded protein is CASSLGAGNQPQHF. Complete variable domain (other parts from reference TRBV7-2 and TRBJ1-5): GAGVSQSPSNKVTEKGKDVELRCDPISGHTALYWYRQSLGQGLEFLIYFQGNSAPDKSGLPSDRFSAERTGGSVSTLTIQRTQQEDSAVYLCASSLGAGNQPQHFGDGTRLSIL.

The chain recombines TRBV18 with TRBJ1-2; D ambiguous. Trimming took 3 bases from V and 2 from J, leaving 19 bases between them. Germline CDR1 is KGHSH and CDR2 is LQKENI. This CDR3 spans 17 amino acids. This CDR3 is CASSPLPRVGSNYGYTF. CDR3 nucleotide sequence: TGTGCCAGCTCACCCCTACCACGGGTGGGTTCCAACTATGGCTACACCTTC.

The rearrangement uses TRBV6-5 and TRBJ2-2, with 7 bases aligning to TRBD1. This CDR3 region has 14 residues. V gave up 8 bases and J gave up 0 bases; unmatched junction bases: 3. Germline V gene lookup returns CDR1 MNHEY and CDR2 SVGAGI. The CDR3 nucleotides are TGTGCCAGCTCGGGACAGCCGAACACCGGGGAGCTGTTTTTT. It yields the protein CASSGQPNTGELFF.

The chain links TRBV6-4 to TRBJ1-6, with TRBD1 as a possible D gene (5 bases). The ends were cut back, 8 bases at V and 9 bases at J, with 14 bases in the middle. The CDR3 loop spans 13 amino acids. Germline-derived CDR1 and CDR2 are MRHNA and SNTAGT. CDR3 DNA sequence: TGTGCCAGCGATTTTAGGGACTTTTCACCCCTCCACTTT. This translates into CASDFRDFSPLHF.

The chain combines TRBV19 with TRBJ1-1, with TRBD1 matching 7 bases. The trim removed 4 bases at V and 7 bases at J, leaving 6 bases unmatched. The CDR3 loop spans 13 amino acids. Germline V gene sequence: CDR1 LNHDA, CDR2 SQIVND (reference sequence). This CDR3 is CASSRGQAFEAFF. Written as DNA, the CDR3 is TGTGCCAGTAGTAGAGGACAGGCTTTTGAAGCTTTCTTT.

This clone was picked up one time. J is TRBJ1-1 and V is TRBV3-1 (or the pseudogene TRBV3-2), with D unresolved. There are 12 residues in the CDR3. Trimming took off 3 bases at V and 10 bases at J, with 12 bases between the two ends. The germline CDR1 and CDR2 sequences are LGHDT and YNNKEL (reference sequence). The CDR3 loop is CASSHSEGGAFF. The CDR3, as DNA: TGTGCCAGCAGCCATTCGGAGGGAGGAGCTTTCTTT.

The chain links TRBV28 to TRBJ1-6, with 7 positions matching TRBD1. With V trimmed by 3 bases and J by 4 bases, 3 bases remained unmatched. CDR1 and CDR2 from the germline V gene are MDHEN and SYDVKM. The length of the CDR3 is 15 residues. The CDR3 bases are TGTGCCAGCAGTTTGGGACAGTATTATAATTCACCCCTCCACTTT. Translated: CASSLGQYYNSPLHF.

Only a few counts were recorded for this clone. The gene calls are TRBV2 and TRBJ1-1; D gene uncertain. Germline V lookup: CDR1 SNHLY, CDR2 FYNNEI. The CDR3 has 14 amino acids. The V end lost 6 bases, the J end lost 1 base, and 12 bases lay between the germline ends. The CDR3, as DNA: TGTGCCAGCAGCAAACTTCCCCGGAACACTGAAGCTTTCTTT. Translating gives CASSKLPRNTEAFF.

In its sample, this clone was seen once. The chain links TRBV4-1 to TRBJ2-1, with TRBD1 as a possible D gene (5 bases). Looked up from germline, CDR1 is MGHRA and CDR2 is YSYEKL. V dropped 0 bases and J dropped 9 bases, with 18 bases sitting between them. CDR3 length: 16 residues. The CDR3 bases are TGCGCCAGCAGCCAAGATCTTTCCCTAAGGGGTGGTGAGCAGTTCTTC. Encoded protein: CASSQDLSLRGGEQFF.

CDR3 DNA: TGTGCCAGCAGATCCGGAGTCTTCTCTGGAAACACCATATATTTT. Protein: CASRSGVFSGNTIYF. The chain links TRBV2 to TRBJ1-3; D not resolved. The CDR3 is 15 residues long. V shed 6 bases and J shed 0 bases, with 12 bases lying between them. The germline CDR1 and CDR2 sequences are SNHLY and FYNNEI.

The rearrangement uses TRBV11-2 and TRBJ2-3, with 8 bases fitting TRBD1. CDR1 is SGHAT, CDR2 FQNNGV, per germline. After removal of 5 bases from V and 0 bases from J, the junction contained 7 bases not matched to a gene. There are 16 residues in the CDR3. In nucleotides, the CDR3 is TGTGCCAGCAGCCCATGGGGACAGGCAAGCACAGATACGCAGTATTTT. Translation gives CASSPWGQASTDTQYF.

The V and J genes are TRBV6-6 and TRBJ2-5; TRBD2 is a possible D gene (6 bases). The germline V gene encodes CDR1 MNHNY and CDR2 SVGAGI (reference sequence). CDR3 length: 14 residues. V lost 5 bases and J 1 base, leaving 11 bases between the germline ends. CDR3 protein: CASSLAPPQETQYF. Written as DNA, the CDR3 is TGTGCCAGCAGTCTAGCGCCCCCCCAAGAGACCCAGTACTTC.

V gene TRBV9 combines with J gene TRBJ2-1; 8 nucleotides align to TRBD2. From germline, CDR1 is SGDLS and CDR2 YYNGEE. J gave up 2 bases and V 4 bases, and 5 bases lay outside the gene matches. This CDR3 has 15 residues. The CDR3 loop is CASSISGGPYNEQFF. The CDR3 region has the DNA TGTGCCAGCAGCATCAGCGGGGGACCCTACAATGAGCAGTTCTTC.